This TCR beta chain was found in a study of Graves' ophthalmopathy and Graves' hyperthyroidism. Turning to the study itself: Stable hyperthyroidism denotes an absence of ophthalmopathy throughout 18 months of follow-up. Study observations and caveats: Blood also held most thyroid clonotypes expanded above 0.001 frequency.

TCR beta CDR3 amplification used RNA transcripts. The workflow started with a first-round RT-PCR run with HTBI primers and then moved on to a second-round multiplex PCR. TCRdb re-analysed the multiplex PCR reads in MiXCR, keeping a single row per CDR3 protein. Counted here are 900,000 to 1,200,000 distinct CDR3 sequences, about 40% occurring once; the ten biggest clones make up 11%. This clonotype was seen a few times. Its specificity is not known. The CDR3 is 14 amino acids. V was pared by 3 bases and J by 5 bases, with 13 bases between. Germline V CDR1 and CDR2: SGHAT, FQNNGV. The TCR was taken from an adult man with Graves' hyperthyroidism. J is TRBJ1-2 and V is TRBV11-2; D not resolved. The sequencing input was peripheral blood or thyroid tissue (not recorded which). The CDR3 here is CASSLTEFPYGYTF. The CDR3 DNA reads TGTGCCAGCAGCTTGACCGAATTCCCATATGGCTACACCTTC.